This section outlines one T cell receptor (beta chain) sequence together with its context. The data are from a study of blood T cell repertoires in COVID-19. The CDR3 length is 10 residues. Trimming stripped 8 bases from V and 8 bases from J, with 9 bases between. The V gene's germline CDR1 is LNHDA and CDR2 SQIVND (reference sequence). Clones were sequenced by immunoSEQ multiplex PCR, and TCRdb holds only the in-frame ones, with some missing. This table has 220,000 or so clones, approximately 80% appearing once. The rearrangement links TRBV19 to TRBJ1-2, with no clear D. The sequencing sample was made of PBMCs or T cells enriched from blood (not recorded which). The TCR comes from a woman aged 40-49 years with acute COVID-19. The CDR3 DNA sequence: TGTGCCAGTCGTCCGAGGGGCTACACCTTC. Amino acids: CASRPRGYTF.